This is a list of T cell receptor beta chains from one sample in a study of cytomegalovirus exposure and HLA in healthy donors. Some clones are missing from TCRdb's copy, which holds only in-frame ones; the method was immunoSEQ multiplex PCR. This sample yields about 97,000 clones, of which roughly 76% are seen a single time; more than 3% belongs to the top ten. The sequencing sample was made of PBMCs. The receptors originated from a man aged 35-49 years in good health and CMV-seronegative. CDR3s include the opening cysteine and the closing phenylalanine or tryptophan. Fields, in order: V gene, J gene, D gene, clone size, CDR3 protein. A D gene is named only where the DNA matches it firmly. Some rows have no size entry. The others give once, few or many, or a class for an expanded clone.

V: TRBV11-1
J: TRBJ2-1
D: TRBD1
size: NA
CDR3: CASRRDSSYNEQFF

V: TRBV9
J: TRBJ2-2
D: NA
size: NA
CDR3: CARYSGDDTGELFF

V: TRBV7-6
J: TRBJ2-5
D: TRBD1
size: NA
CDR3: CASSLVILTGTGGETQYF

V: TRBV5-1
J: TRBJ2-1
D: TRBD1
size: NA
CDR3: CASSPTGDIYNEQFF

V: TRBV6-6
J: TRBJ2-5
D: NA
size: NA
CDR3: CASIVSGGETQYF

V: TRBV6-5
J: TRBJ1-2
D: NA
size: NA
CDR3: CASSYSIRGLNGYTF

V: TRBV4-1
J: TRBJ1-2
D: NA
size: few
CDR3: CASSQAGLKHYGYTF

V: TRBV7-9
J: TRBJ2-6
D: NA
size: once
CDR3: CASSLIPTGSGANVLTF

V: TRBV2
J: TRBJ1-2
D: TRBD1
size: NA
CDR3: CARGQGRSGNYGYTF

V: TRBV2
J: TRBJ1-5
D: TRBD1
size: NA
CDR3: CASRGQTNQPQHF

V: TRBV19
J: TRBJ2-3
D: TRBD2
size: few
CDR3: CASSITGVGLDGHHHTQYF